One and the same sample provided the 29 T cell receptor beta chains below, sequenced in a study of blood T cell repertoires in COVID-19. Data came from immunoSEQ multiplex PCR; TCRdb stores just in-frame clones and leaves some out. The repertoire consists of roughly 280,000 clones, with 89% occurring once and the leading ten covering 2.2%. Sequencing used peripheral blood. These receptors were obtained from a man aged 50 to 59 with acute or convalescent COVID-19.

This sequence joins TRBV7-9 and TRBJ1-5; D unclear. The CDR3 loop spans 12 amino acids. V lost 11 bases, J lost 2 bases, and 10 bases lay in between. Germline lookup yields CDR1 SEHNR and CDR2 FQNEAQ (reference sequence). CDR3 amino acids: CASGSGNQPQHF. In DNA form, the CDR3 reads TGTGCCTCGGGGTCGGGCAATCAGCCCCAGCATTTT.

This chain connects TRBV6-5 to TRBJ2-1, with 11 bases matching TRBD1. CDR1 and CDR2 (germline): MNHEY, SVGAGI. V gave up 9 bases and J gave up 7 bases; unmatched junction bases: 5. This CDR3 contains 13 residues. The CDR3 bases are TGTGCCAGTGTGGACAGGGGGCGGAATGAGCAGTTCTTC. Protein sequence: CASVDRGRNEQFF.

Concerning this clone itself: Other nucleotide sequences from this sample produce the same CDR3. This chain links TRBV5-1 with TRBJ2-7; 8 nucleotides line up with TRBD1. The CDR3 runs 15 residues. The germline CDR1 and CDR2 sequences are SGHRS and YFSETQ. J gave up 1 base and V 2 bases, and 5 bases lay outside the gene matches. DNA for the CDR3: TGCGCCAGCAGCTTAGGACAGGGCCGGTCCTACGAGCAGTACTTC. This gives the protein CASSLGQGRSYEQYF.

This rearrangement joins TRBV29-1 to TRBJ2-3; D gene uncertain. Germline-derived CDR1 and CDR2 are SQVTM and ANQGSEA. This CDR3 is built from 14 residues. Between the trimmed V and J ends, which lost 3 bases and 0 bases, there was a span of 10 bases. The CDR3 nucleotides are TGCAGCGTTGAGAGCCAGGCTAGCACAGATACGCAGTATTTT. It codes for CSVESQASTDTQYF.

The chain is built from TRBV7-8 and TRBJ1-6; D ambiguous. The CDR3 runs to 13 residues. Germline V CDR1 and CDR2: SGHVS, FQNEAQ. The V gene lost 5 bases and the J gene lost 8 bases, with 10 bases spanning the gap. The CDR3 sequence: CASSAGYDSPLHF. As DNA, the CDR3 is TGTGCCAGCAGCGCCGGTTACGATTCACCCCTCCACTTT.

This chain links TRBV7-9 with TRBJ2-3; 9 bases align to TRBD2. Germline V CDR1 and CDR2: SEHNR, FQNEAQ (reference sequence). The ends lost 1 base at V and 2 bases at J; junction bases unmatched: 13. This CDR3 has 19 residues. CDR3 protein: CASSLGLGDSGGYTDTQYF. CDR3 nucleotides: TGTGCCAGCAGCTTAGGGTTAGGAGATAGCGGGGGCTACACAGATACGCAGTATTTT.

The CDR3: CASSYGRLVRQETQYF. Written as DNA, the CDR3 is TGTGCCAGCAGTTACGGCCGACTAGTTCGCCAAGAGACCCAGTACTTC. The chain links TRBV6-5 to TRBJ2-5; D may be TRBD2 (6 bases). From germline, CDR1 is MNHEY and CDR2 SVGAGI. The CDR3 has 16 amino acids. With 2 bases removed from V and 1 base from J, the gap between germline ends came to 14 bases.

There are a few counts of this clone. This chain joins TRBV2 and TRBJ2-1; 10 bases map to TRBD1. Trimming at V came to 8 bases and at J to 15 bases, leaving 10 bases not matched to a gene. The CDR3 runs to 12 residues. Germline loops: CDR1 SNHLY, CDR2 FYNNEI. In DNA form, the CDR3 reads TGTGCCAGCCGGGACAGGGGCCCGCTGGTGTTCTTC. Amino acids: CASRDRGPLVFF.

The chain recombines TRBV4-1 with TRBJ2-1, with 12 bases that match TRBD1. V dropped 2 bases and J dropped 7; count of bases not matched to a gene: 6. Germline CDR1 MGHRA, CDR2 YSYEKL. The length of the CDR3 is 16 residues. The CDR3 protein is CASSQIPGQGANEQFF. In nucleotides, the CDR3 is TGCGCCAGCAGCCAAATACCGGGACAGGGGGCGAATGAGCAGTTCTTC.

The J gene is TRBJ2-3, the V gene TRBV5-6; 9 bases line up with TRBD2. Trimming removed 5 bases from V and 2 bases from J; junction bases left unmatched: 6. Germline CDR1 reads SGHDT; CDR2 reads YYEEEE. This CDR3 region has 15 residues. CDR3 bases: TGTGCCAGCAGGGCCGGGACTAGCTACACAGATACGCAGTATTTT. The encoded protein is CASRAGTSYTDTQYF.

The DNA of the CDR3 is TGTGCCAGCAGCTTAGACTCCCTAGCGGGGGTCGAGCAGTACTTC. Its translation: CASSLDSLAGVEQYF. The J gene is TRBJ2-7, the V gene TRBV7-2, with TRBD2 identical over 10 bases. Trimming took 1 base from V and 6 from J; bases not matched to a gene: 6. CDR1 is SGHTA, CDR2 FQGNSA, per germline. The length of the CDR3 is 15 residues.

This clone has just a few counts. The chain is built from TRBV7-2 and TRBJ2-1, with 13 bases matching TRBD2. CDR3 length equals 16 residues. Trimming at V came to 3 bases and at J to 7 bases, leaving 6 bases not matched to a gene. Germline CDR1 reads SGHTA; CDR2 reads FQGNSA. The CDR3 is CASSFEGLAGKNEQFF. Written as DNA, the CDR3 is TGTGCCAGCAGCTTCGAGGGACTAGCGGGGAAAAATGAGCAGTTCTTC.

The rearrangement uses TRBV5-5 and TRBJ1-6; 8 bases line up with TRBD1. The V and J ends lost 3 bases and 6 bases, in that order; junction bases with no gene match: 5. The CDR3 runs to 15 residues. The V gene's germline CDR1 is SGHKS and CDR2 YYEKEE (reference sequence). CDR3 in DNA: TGTGCCAGCAGCTGGGGGACAGGAGCTAATTCACCCCTCCACTTT. Its translation: CASSWGTGANSPLHF. The full variable domain, its missing parts supplied by reference TRBV5-5 and TRBJ1-6, is DAGVTQSPTHLIKTRGQQVTLRCSPISGHKSVSWYQQVLGQGPQFIFQYYEKEERGRGNFPDRFSARQFPNYSSELNVNALLLGDSALYLCASSWGTGANSPLHFGNGTRLTVT.

The chain recombines TRBV4-1 with TRBJ1-4, with a weak D call TRBD1 (5 bases). Germline values: CDR1 MGHRA, CDR2 YSYEKL. The length of the CDR3 is 15 residues. The V gene lost 4 bases and the J gene lost 8 bases, with 17 bases spanning the gap. In nucleotides, the CDR3 is TGCGCCAGCAGCCCCTGGGGGGACTTGGGCGAAAAACTGTTTTTT. Its translation: CASSPWGDLGEKLFF.

V is TRBV6-6 and J is TRBJ1-5; 7 nucleotides agree with TRBD1. Germline loops: CDR1 MNHNY, CDR2 SVGAGI (reference sequence). The length of the CDR3 is 14 residues. Germline trimming cut 8 bases from V and 3 bases from J; bases unmatched to any gene: 7. In nucleotides, the CDR3 is TGTGCCAGCTGGGACAGTGAGGCCAATCAGCCCCAGCATTTT. Its protein product is CASWDSEANQPQHF.

The chain is built from TRBV7-3 and TRBJ2-1, with TRBD2 matching 9 bases. Germline V gives CDR1 SGHTA, CDR2 FQGTGA. This CDR3 region has 17 residues. The J segment lost 5 bases and the V segment lost 6 bases, leaving 14 bases of the junction unmatched. The CDR3 nucleotides are TGTGCCAGCAGTCTCGCAACCCAGCGGGGGGCACACAATGAGCAGTTCTTC. This sequence encodes CASSLATQRGAHNEQFF.

The chain employs TRBV2 and TRBJ2-3; D is possibly TRBD1 (5 bases). This CDR3 has 14 amino acids. Germline CDR1 SNHLY, CDR2 FYNNEI. V was trimmed by 1 base and J by 5 bases, leaving 10 bases between them. CDR3 sequence: CASSEGQYLDTQYF. In DNA form, the CDR3 reads TGTGCCAGCAGTGAAGGACAGTATTTAGATACGCAGTATTTT. The variable domain in full, completed from reference TRBV2 and TRBJ2-3, reads EPEVTQTPSHQVTQMGQEVILRCVPISNHLYFYWYRQILGQKVEFLVSFYNNEISEKSEIFDDQFSVERPDGSNFTLKIRSTKLEDSAMYFCASSEGQYLDTQYFGPGTRLTVL.

The chain is built from TRBV18 and TRBJ1-5; D gene ambiguous. CDR1 is KGHSH and CDR2 is LQKENI in the germline V gene. Trimming cost V 6 bases and J 8 bases, with 14 bases left between them. This CDR3 is 13 amino acids long. CDR3 in DNA: TGTGCCAGCTCCCCCCTAGACGAAGAGCCCCAGCATTTT. It codes for CASSPLDEEPQHF.

The J gene is TRBJ1-2, the V gene TRBV12-5; D perhaps matches TRBD1 (6 bases). The length of the CDR3 is 14 residues. The V gene's germline CDR1 is LGHNT and CDR2 FRNRAP. Deletions cut 1 base from V and 6 bases from J, with 12 bases between. For the CDR3, the DNA is TGTGCTAGTGGTTTGGACAGGGTCCGGGATGGCTACACCTTC. As protein: CASGLDRVRDGYTF.

The chain is built from TRBV9 and TRBJ2-2; no clear D. V was shortened by 3 bases and J by 0 bases, with 3 bases between the two germline ends. CDR3 length: 13 amino acids. Per the germline V gene, CDR1 is SGDLS and CDR2 is YYNGEE. DNA of the CDR3: TGTGCCAGCAGCGCCGCGAACACCGGGGAGCTGTTTTTT. Residues: CASSAANTGELFF.

The V gene is TRBV5-8, the J gene TRBJ1-1; 8 bases line up with TRBD1. The V and J ends lost 1 base and 5 bases, in that order; junction bases with no gene match: 4. The germline gives CDR1 SGHTS, CDR2 YDEGEE. The CDR3 is 14 amino acids. CDR3 nucleotide sequence: TGTGCCAGCAGCTTGATACAGGGGGGTACTGAAGCTTTCTTT. Translating gives CASSLIQGGTEAFF.

The gene calls are TRBV5-1 and TRBJ1-1, with D uncertain. Germline CDR1 SGHRS, CDR2 YFSETQ. The CDR3 spans 14 residues. The V end was cut by 0 bases, the J end by 4 bases, with 10 bases between. The CDR3 nucleotides read TGCGCCAGCAGCTTGGGGGCGCGACGCACTGAAGCTTTCTTT. Protein product: CASSLGARRTEAFF.

The chain employs TRBV28 and TRBJ2-2; perhaps TRBD2 as D (6 bases). Germline CDR1 MDHEN, CDR2 SYDVKM. This CDR3 comprises 15 residues. V was shortened by 2 bases and J by 4 bases, with 11 bases between the two germline ends. The CDR3 sequence: CASSLPGESTGELFF. The CDR3 DNA reads as TGTGCCAGCAGTTTACCGGGGGAAAGCACCGGGGAGCTGTTTTTT.

V usage is TRBV5-8 and J usage is TRBJ1-1, with TRBD1 matching over 7 bases. The CDR3 covers 13 residues. Germline CDR1 is SGHTS and CDR2 is YDEGEE. Trimming cost V 5 bases and J 7 bases; bases outside gene matches: 8. Here the CDR3 DNA reads TGTGCCAGCAGTATTCGACAGGGTGGTGAAGCTTTCTTT. Translated: CASSIRQGGEAFF.

This chain connects TRBV27 to TRBJ2-2; TRBD2 might be the D (6 bases). Germline V gene lookup returns CDR1 MNHEY and CDR2 SMNVEV (reference sequence). The CDR3 covers 18 residues. Trimming left V 1 base short and J 5 bases short, with 20 bases between. This CDR3 is CASSLWAGRIVMTGELFF. DNA of the CDR3: TGTGCCAGCAGTTTATGGGCAGGGAGGATAGTTATGACCGGGGAGCTGTTTTTT.

The chain has TRBV7-2 and TRBJ2-3; D is possibly TRBD1 (5 bases). The CDR3 has 15 amino acids. Germline CDR1 and CDR2: SGHTA and FQGNSA. V was shortened by 4 bases and J by 3 bases, with 14 bases between the two germline ends. The CDR3 nucleotides read TGTGCCAGCAGCTCCTTTCCCAGGGCGACAGATACGCAGTATTTT. Translation gives CASSSFPRATDTQYF.

The chain couples TRBV2 to TRBJ1-5; D call uncertain. CDR1 and CDR2 from the germline V gene are SNHLY and FYNNEI. V shed 5 bases and J shed 6 bases, with 5 bases lying between them. The CDR3 runs to 11 residues. As DNA, the CDR3 is TGTGCCAGCAGTTCTAGTCAGCCCCAGCATTTT. Protein product: CASSSSQPQHF.

The CDR3, as DNA: TGTGCCACCAGCAGAGGGGCAGGAGGTATACAAGAGCAGTACTTC. This sequence encodes CATSRGAGGIQEQYF. The chain couples TRBV15 to TRBJ2-7, with D perhaps TRBD2 (5 bases). The CDR3 is made up of 15 amino acids. V shed 1 base and J shed 7 bases, with 17 bases lying between them. Germline V CDR1 and CDR2: LNHNV, YYDKDF (reference sequence). Combining the CDR3 with reference TRBV15 and TRBJ2-7 gives the whole variable domain DAMVIQNPRYQVTQFGKPVTLSCSQTLNHNVMYWYQQKSSQAPKLLFHYYDKDFNNEADTPDNFQSRRPNTSFCFLDIRSPGLGDTAMYLCATSRGAGGIQEQYFGPGTRLTVT.

J is TRBJ2-7 and V is TRBV4-1, with 8 bases identical to TRBD1. The CDR3 extends over 16 amino acids. CDR1 MGHRA and CDR2 YSYEKL come from the germline V gene. After removal of 0 bases from V and 2 bases from J, the junction contained 6 bases not matched to a gene. The CDR3 protein is CASSQDPRQGTYEQYF. For the CDR3, the DNA is TGCGCCAGCAGCCAAGATCCCCGACAGGGGACCTACGAGCAGTACTTC.